The 8 T cell receptor beta chains in this list originate from one sample, sequenced in a study of tumor T cells in aggressive B-cell lymphoma. Sequenced by immunoSEQ multiplex PCR; TCRdb stores in-frame clones only, minus some. The table lists roughly 1,200 clones, over 75% of them singletons. Sequenced material: tumor tissue. These receptor sequences come from an adult with diffuse large B cell lymphoma.

V and J are TRBV10-3 and TRBJ2-7; possible D gene TRBD2, 6 bases. V shed 10 bases and J shed 5 bases, with 12 bases lying between them. In germline, CDR1 is ENHRY, CDR2 SYGVKD. The CDR3 runs 11 residues. In DNA, the CDR3 is TGTGCCACCGCCGGGAGAGACGAGCAGTACTTC. It translates to CATAGRDEQYF.

This clone was picked up a small number of times. The chain couples TRBV30 to TRBJ2-3; possible D gene TRBD1, 5 bases. Germline assignment: CDR1 GTSNPN and CDR2 SVGIG (reference sequence). The V end was cut by 3 bases, the J end by 6 bases, with 10 bases between. This CDR3 is built from 12 residues. For the CDR3, the DNA is TGTGCCTGGAGCGCGACAGCCGATACGCAGTATTTT. Translation: CAWSATADTQYF.

V is TRBV6-5 and J is TRBJ1-1, with D maybe TRBD1 (5 bases). CDR1 is MNHEY, CDR2 SVGAGI, per germline. Trimming removed 6 bases at V and 0 bases at J, with 11 bases between. This CDR3 is 14 amino acids long. The CDR3 loop reads CASRGGSMNTEAFF. CDR3 DNA: TGTGCCAGCAGGGGGGGTTCGATGAACACTGAAGCTTTCTTT.

The V and J genes are TRBV7-9 and TRBJ1-2; tentatively, D is TRBD1 (5 bases). Germline CDR1 reads SEHNR; CDR2 reads FQNEAQ (reference sequence). V lost 5 bases and J 6 bases, leaving 13 bases between the germline ends. The CDR3 covers 13 residues. CDR3 nucleotides: TGTGCCAGCAGCGGCAGGGTGTCCGATGGCTACACCTTC. This gives the protein CASSGRVSDGYTF.

This chain connects TRBV29-1 to TRBJ2-3; the match to TRBD2 covers 7 bases. CDR1 is SQVTM and CDR2 is ANQGSEA in the germline V gene. The CDR3 has 16 residues. The V and J ends lost 3 bases and 1 base, in that order; junction bases with no gene match: 10. CDR3 nucleotide sequence: TGCAGCGTTGAGGGGGGGACCAGTCTTGGCACAGATACGCAGTATTTT. It specifies CSVEGGTSLGTDTQYF.

The chain joins TRBV5-1 to TRBJ1-6; 10 bases are a match to TRBD1. The V segment lost 3 bases and the J segment 5 bases; nucleotides outside the gene matches: 5. Germline V gene data show CDR1 as SGHRS and CDR2 as YFSETQ. The CDR3 spans 16 residues. This CDR3 is CASSWSGTGDNSPLHF. CDR3 in DNA: TGCGCCAGCAGCTGGTCCGGGACAGGGGATAATTCACCCCTCCACTTT.

The J gene is TRBJ1-2, the V gene TRBV30; D is ambiguous. Trimming left V 0 bases short and J 5 bases short, with 22 bases between. The CDR3 covers 17 residues. Germline CDR1 is GTSNPN and CDR2 is SVGIG (reference sequence). The CDR3 loop reads CAWSVSVGGIMEYGYTF. CDR3 DNA sequence: TGTGCCTGGAGTGTTAGCGTAGGAGGGATTATGGAGTATGGCTACACCTTC.

The rearrangement joins TRBV27 to TRBJ2-7, with 12 bases aligning to TRBD1. Germline V gene sequence: CDR1 MNHEY, CDR2 SMNVEV (reference sequence). The trim removed 7 bases at V and 5 bases at J, leaving 12 bases unmatched. CDR3 length equals 16 residues. In DNA, the CDR3 is TGTGCCAGCAACCCCCATCCCGGGACAGGGGGCGACGAGCAGTACTTC. The encoded protein is CASNPHPGTGGDEQYF.